The TCR beta chain described here comes from a study of tumor-infiltrating lymphocytes in primary liver carcinoma. At the level of the study: Tumors measured roughly 4 to 11 cm and were stage T1-T3 N0M0.

General study points: Tumors and blood were compared for top-250-clone fraction, and tumors had the significantly higher value (p = 0.039). Bulk, unsorted sampling meant CD4+ and CD8+ repertoires went uncompared.

The authors took blood RNA from unsorted whole blood and also extracted germline DNA. An approximately 4-milliliter peripheral blood sample was collected before surgery. With roughly 500 ng total RNA as template and a constant-region primer, TCR beta cDNA was made. Nested multiplex PCR, run for three rounds with slightly modified ARM-PCR, yielded TCR beta libraries. TRBV1-TRBV30 forward and Cbeta reverse primers drove the first two approximately 10-cycle rounds. TCRdb ran MiXCR on the multiplex PCR reads and lists one entry per CDR3 protein. The sample lists 330,000 or so distinct CDR3 sequences; less than 70% were seen once. Of note for this clonotype: Its antigen is undetermined. One junction end does not reproduce the germline sequence, and a read error may be involved.

The CDR3 sequence is 13 residues long. Per germline, CDR1 SGHAT and CDR2 FQNNGV. Source material: peripheral blood. The sequence derives from a man aged 40-50 years with primary liver carcinoma and hepatitis B virus infection. The J gene is TRBJ2-1, the V gene TRBV11-2; D is possibly TRBD2 (5 bases). CDR3 sequence reads: CDSSSEGANEQFF. The CDR3 DNA is TGTGATAGCAGCTCTGAGGGAGCGAATGAACAGTTCTTC.